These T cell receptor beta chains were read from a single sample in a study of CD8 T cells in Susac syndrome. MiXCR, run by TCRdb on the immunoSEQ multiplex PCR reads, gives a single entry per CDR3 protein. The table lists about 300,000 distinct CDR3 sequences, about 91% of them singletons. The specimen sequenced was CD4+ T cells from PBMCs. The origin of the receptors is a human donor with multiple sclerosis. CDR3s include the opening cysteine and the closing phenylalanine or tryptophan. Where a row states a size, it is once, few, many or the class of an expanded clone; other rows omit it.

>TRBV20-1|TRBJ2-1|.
CSARDGTGLNNEQFF
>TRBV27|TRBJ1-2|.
CASSLRRGGNYGYTF
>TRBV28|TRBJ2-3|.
CASSLSQGALDTQYF
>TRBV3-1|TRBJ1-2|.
CASSPVRGGGYTF
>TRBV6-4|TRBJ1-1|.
CASRDTDLNTEAFF
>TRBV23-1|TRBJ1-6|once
CASLPKGFSYNSPLHF
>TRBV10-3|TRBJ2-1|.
CAISPQGDPYNEQFF
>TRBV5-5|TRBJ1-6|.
CASSLFGTDPSPLHF
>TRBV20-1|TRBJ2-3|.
CSAKLAGITDTQYF
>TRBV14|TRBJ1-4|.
CASSDRTGGREKLFF
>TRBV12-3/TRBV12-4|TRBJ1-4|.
CASRPAAGGFLNEKLFF
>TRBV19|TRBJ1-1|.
CASNGRGTGETEAFF
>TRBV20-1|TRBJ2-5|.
CSAREQGRETQYF
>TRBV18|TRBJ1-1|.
CASSPYNDRVSEAFF
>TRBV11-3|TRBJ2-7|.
CASSFPRQGSYEQYF
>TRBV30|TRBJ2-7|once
CAWSDPALYEQYF
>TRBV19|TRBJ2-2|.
CASSSQGAGTGELFF
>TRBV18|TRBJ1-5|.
CASSPTGVQPQHF
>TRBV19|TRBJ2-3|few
CASSLASTQYF
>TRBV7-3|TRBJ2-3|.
CASSLFIAGRTDTDTQYF
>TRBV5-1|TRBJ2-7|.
CASSGSGDANEQYF
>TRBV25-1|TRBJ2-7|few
CASSSFTGHGTYEQYF
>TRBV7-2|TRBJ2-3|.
CASSLGAGVRTDTQYF
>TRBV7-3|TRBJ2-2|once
CASSPRQLSNTGELFF
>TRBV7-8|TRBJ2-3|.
CASSFLQGPQYF
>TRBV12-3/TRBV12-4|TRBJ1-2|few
CASSLANYGYTF
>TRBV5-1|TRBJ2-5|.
CASSLWGSTVRETQYF
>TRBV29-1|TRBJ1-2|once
CSVESSGVYGYTF
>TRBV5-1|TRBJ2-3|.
CASSLGSGGARDTQYF
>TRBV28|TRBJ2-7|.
CASSLGDHEQYF
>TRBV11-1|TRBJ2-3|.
CASSLFTGHQITDTQYF
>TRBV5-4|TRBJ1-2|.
CASSLGGAIANYGYTF
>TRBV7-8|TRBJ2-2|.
CASSLTRTSGANTGELFF
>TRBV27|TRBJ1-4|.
CASSPRDSRRRVKLFF
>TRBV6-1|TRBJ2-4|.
CASSEKGIPKNIQYF
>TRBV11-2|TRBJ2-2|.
CASSPRQGITGELFF
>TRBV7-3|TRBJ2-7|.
CASSYPQTDRGAHQYF
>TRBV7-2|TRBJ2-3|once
CASSRFTDTQYF
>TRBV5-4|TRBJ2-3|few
CASSLGGTSTDTQYF
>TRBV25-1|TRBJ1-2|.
CASSESGQYPRDGYTF
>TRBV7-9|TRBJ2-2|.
CASSYDHFRGQNTGELFF
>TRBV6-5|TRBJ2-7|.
CASTPSKGGTYEQYF
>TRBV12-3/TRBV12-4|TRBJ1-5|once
CASSKQGFEQPQHF
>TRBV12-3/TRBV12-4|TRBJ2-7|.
CASSAGTYSSYEQYF
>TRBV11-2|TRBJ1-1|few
CASSLDLRTEAFF
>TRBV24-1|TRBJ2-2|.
CATSDGVAGFTGELFF
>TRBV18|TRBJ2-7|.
CASSPPVQTYEQYF
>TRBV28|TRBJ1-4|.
CASRQGAANEKLFF
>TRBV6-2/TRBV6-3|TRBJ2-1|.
CASSYTSTSGLNNEQFF
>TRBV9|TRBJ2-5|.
CASSVGTTETQYF
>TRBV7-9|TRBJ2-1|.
CASSRGLAGYSYNEQFF
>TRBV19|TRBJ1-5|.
CASSISVLRNQPQHF
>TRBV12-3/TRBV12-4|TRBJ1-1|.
CASGSRESGAFF
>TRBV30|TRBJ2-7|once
CAWSSLGLKRTYEQYF
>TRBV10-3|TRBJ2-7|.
CAISVDRAGEQYF
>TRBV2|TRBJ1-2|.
CASSWDSRRGYTF
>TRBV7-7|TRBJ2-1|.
CASSLGASVSYNEQFF
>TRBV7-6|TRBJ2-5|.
CASSQPLGEETQYF
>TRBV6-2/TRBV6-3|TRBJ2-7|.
CASGTGTYEQYF